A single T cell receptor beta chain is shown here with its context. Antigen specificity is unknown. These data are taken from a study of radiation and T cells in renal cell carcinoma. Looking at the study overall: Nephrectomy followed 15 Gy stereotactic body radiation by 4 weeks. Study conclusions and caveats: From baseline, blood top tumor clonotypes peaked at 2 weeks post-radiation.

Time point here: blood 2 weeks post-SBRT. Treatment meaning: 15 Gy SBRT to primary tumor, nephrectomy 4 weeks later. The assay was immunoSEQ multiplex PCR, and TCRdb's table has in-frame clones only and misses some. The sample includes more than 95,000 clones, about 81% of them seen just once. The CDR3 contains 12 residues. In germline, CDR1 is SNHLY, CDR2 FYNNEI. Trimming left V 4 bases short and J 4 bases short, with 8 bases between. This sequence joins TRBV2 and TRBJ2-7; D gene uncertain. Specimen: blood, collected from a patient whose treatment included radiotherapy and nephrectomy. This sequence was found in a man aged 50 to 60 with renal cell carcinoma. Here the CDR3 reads CASSAGSYEQYF. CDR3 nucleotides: TGTGCCAGCAGTGCCGGGTCTTACGAGCAGTACTTC.